Shown below are 11 T cell receptor beta chains from a single sample sequenced in a study of vaccination and CD4 T cells after COVID-19. The treatment: roughly nine-day PBMC culture with coronavirus spike peptide pools or control peptides (ViraFEST assay). These TCRs' antigens remain unknown. The study sequenced cultured CD4+ T cell DNA using the Oncomine TCR Beta short-read assay. MiXCR, run by TCRdb on the PCR reads, gives a single entry per CDR3 protein. In the table there are 9,500 to 13,000 distinct CDR3 sequences, approximately 25% of which are singletons. The material sequenced was CD4+ T cells from blood, cultured in vitro, taken before SARS-CoV-2 vaccination. The receptors originated from a human donor who received a COVID-19 vaccine.

This clonotype was recorded once. The chain is built from TRBV6-1 and TRBJ1-3, with 7 bases identical to TRBD1. Germline CDR1 and CDR2: MNHNS and SASEGT. CDR3 length: 15 amino acids. The J segment lost 0 bases and the V segment lost 4 bases, leaving 3 bases of the junction unmatched. The CDR3 protein is CASSGGTASGNTIYF. The CDR3, as DNA: TGTGCCAGCAGTGGCGGGACAGCCTCTGGAAACACCATATATTTT.

V and J are TRBV7-9 and TRBJ2-4; D might be TRBD1 (6 bases). V lost 1 base and J 0 bases, leaving 16 bases between the germline ends. The germline gives CDR1 SEHNR, CDR2 FQNEAQ (reference sequence). CDR3 length equals 18 residues. The CDR3 nucleotides read TGTGCCAGCAGCTTAGATTTATGGGGGCCCAAAGCCAAAAACATTCAGTACTTC. Translating it yields CASSLDLWGPKAKNIQYF.

This chain uses TRBV6-1 with TRBJ2-5; D is perhaps TRBD2 (6 bases). V lost 6 bases, J lost 3 bases, and 11 bases lay in between. The V gene's germline CDR1 is MNHNS and CDR2 SASEGT. The CDR3 totals 13 residues. In DNA form, the CDR3 reads TGTGCCAGCAGACCTGGGGGGAAAGAGACCCAGTACTTC. It yields the protein CASRPGGKETQYF.

As DNA, the CDR3 is TGTGCCACGACCCCGGGACAGGGGCCAGATACGCAGTATTTT. This codes for CATTPGQGPDTQYF. This rearrangement joins TRBV27 to TRBJ2-3; 10 positions match TRBD1. V lost 10 bases to trimming and J lost 4 bases; unmatched junction nucleotides: 8. In germline, CDR1 is MNHEY, CDR2 SMNVEV (reference sequence). The length of the CDR3 is 14 residues.

This clonotype was counted between two and nine times. The chain carries TRBV7-6 and TRBJ2-5; D is possibly TRBD1 or TRBD2 (6 bases each). The CDR3 consists of 14 residues. Germline V gene lookup returns CDR1 SGHVS and CDR2 FNYEAQ. Trimming pared 5 bases from V and 5 bases from J, leaving 15 bases between. CDR3 residues: CASSPTRGEETQYF. Written as DNA, the CDR3 is TGTGCCAGCAGCCCGACTAGGGGGGAGGAGACCCAGTACTTC.

This rearrangement joins TRBV30 to TRBJ2-2, with D perhaps TRBD2 (7 bases). This CDR3 has 14 amino acids. V lost 3 bases and J 4 bases, leaving 12 bases between the germline ends. In germline, CDR1 is GTSNPN, CDR2 SVGIG (reference sequence). The CDR3 here is CAWRGGAGTGELFF. The CDR3 coding sequence is TGTGCCTGGAGGGGGGGGGCAGGCACCGGGGAGCTGTTTTTT.

This clonotype turned up a few times. V is TRBV7-6 and J is TRBJ1-1; 8 bases fit TRBD1. The V and J ends lost 5 bases and 4 bases, in that order; junction bases with no gene match: 3. The CDR3 has 13 amino acids. Germline V gene lookup returns CDR1 SGHVS and CDR2 FNYEAQ. CDR3 in DNA: TGTGCCAGCAGCCGAACAGGGGGCACTGAAGCTTTCTTT. Amino acids: CASSRTGGTEAFF. Filled out from reference TRBV7-6 and TRBJ1-1, the complete variable domain reads GAGVSQSPRYKVTKRGQDVALRCDPISGHVSLYWYRQALGQGPEFLTYFNYEAQQDKSGLPNDRFSAERPEGSISTLTIQRTEQRDSAMYRCASSRTGGTEAFFGQGTRLTVV.

The V and J genes are TRBV7-9 and TRBJ1-1; perhaps TRBD1 as D (6 bases). The CDR3 is made up of 16 amino acids. Between the trimmed V and J ends, which lost 3 bases and 6 bases, there was a span of 20 bases. CDR1 and CDR2 (germline): SEHNR, FQNEAQ (reference sequence). For the CDR3, the DNA is TGTGCCAGCAGCTTGGTAGCGGGACACCAGAGATCTGAAGCTTTCTTT. This gives the protein CASSLVAGHQRSEAFF.

V usage is TRBV20-1 and J usage is TRBJ1-4; D gene unclear. V was pared by 6 bases and J by 4 bases, with 6 bases between. The length of the CDR3 is 11 residues. Germline V gene sequence: CDR1 DFQATT, CDR2 SNEGSKA (reference sequence). This chain's CDR3 is CSASNNEKLFF. The CDR3, as DNA: TGCAGTGCCTCCAATAATGAAAAACTGTTTTTT.

V gene TRBV14 combines with J gene TRBJ2-1, with D tentatively TRBD2 (5 bases). The CDR3 loop spans 15 amino acids. V lost 3 bases and J lost 6, with 15 bases in between. Germline V gene data show CDR1 as SGHDN and CDR2 as FVKESK. The CDR3 DNA is TGTGCCAGCAGCCACGGGATTCCTCCCGTCAATGAGCAGTTCTTC. This translates into CASSHGIPPVNEQFF.

This chain uses TRBV30 with TRBJ2-3; tentatively, D is TRBD2 (7 bases). The CDR3 runs 15 residues. Germline-derived CDR1 and CDR2 are GTSNPN and SVGIG (reference sequence). The V gene lost 0 bases and the J gene lost 2 bases, with 12 bases spanning the gap. The DNA of the CDR3 is TGTGCCTGGAGTGTGACCGGGGGGCCCACAGATACGCAGTATTTT. Translation: CAWSVTGGPTDTQYF.